These 32 T cell receptor beta chains were all obtained from the same sample, sequenced in a study of blood T cell repertoires in COVID-19 (TCRdb year 2020). The method behind the library was the immunoSEQ multiplex PCR assay. TCRdb took this table from immuneACCESS and kept in-frame rearrangements with V and J called. Such tables lack part of the clones; where checked against another copy, unresolved V genes explain under half of the gap, and the rest is unexplained. This sample comprises just over 350,000 clones, roughly nine tenths of them detected only once. The ten largest clones take up around 3% of the sample. The sample was PBMCs or T cells enriched from blood (not recorded which). The receptors derive from a woman under 40 who had recovered from COVID-19.

V usage is TRBV2 and J usage is TRBJ1-4, with D possibly matching TRBD1 (5 bases). With 3 bases removed from V and 7 bases from J, the gap between germline ends came to 15 bases. This CDR3 contains 15 residues. Germline V gives CDR1 SNHLY, CDR2 FYNNEI. The CDR3 is CASSDVWVQAEKLFF. The DNA of the CDR3 is TGTGCCAGCAGTGATGTGTGGGTACAGGCTGAAAAACTGTTTTTT.

This clone has a handful of counts. This rearrangement joins TRBV3-1 (or the pseudogene TRBV3-2) to TRBJ1-2; 9 nucleotides align to TRBD1. Trimming at V came to 0 bases and at J to 2 bases, leaving 4 bases not matched to a gene. Germline values: CDR1 LGHDT, CDR2 YNNKEL (reference sequence). The CDR3 contains 16 residues. The CDR3 here is CASSQDWTGENYGYTF. The CDR3 DNA is TGTGCCAGCAGCCAAGATTGGACAGGGGAAAACTATGGCTACACCTTC.

The chain carries TRBV6-5 and TRBJ1-5; 8 bases line up with TRBD1. V gave up 6 bases and J gave up 1 base; unmatched junction bases: 5. The CDR3 is made up of 15 amino acids. The germline gives CDR1 MNHEY, CDR2 SVGAGI. This CDR3 is CASRSQGASNQPQHF. CDR3 coding DNA: TGTGCCAGCAGGAGCCAGGGGGCGAGCAATCAGCCCCAGCATTTT.

The chain employs TRBV5-1 and TRBJ2-1; TRBD1 matches at 9 bases. Germline V gene sequence: CDR1 SGHRS, CDR2 YFSETQ. The trim removed 4 bases at V and 7 bases at J, leaving 9 bases unmatched. The CDR3 runs to 15 residues. The CDR3 bases are TGCGCCAGCAGCCGGGGACAGGGCCAGGGGAATGAGCAGTTCTTC. This gives the protein CASSRGQGQGNEQFF.

The chain joins TRBV6-4 to TRBJ1-5; D ambiguous. The CDR3 spans 13 residues. Germline lookup yields CDR1 MRHNA and CDR2 SNTAGT. V was trimmed by 5 bases and J by 3 bases, leaving 8 bases between them. CDR3 coding DNA: TGTGCCAGCAGTTTGGGCCCCAATCAGCCCCAGCATTTT. It is translated as CASSLGPNQPQHF.

Concerning this clone itself: Other DNA sequences in this specimen translate into the identical CDR3. The chain uses TRBV2 and TRBJ2-2, with D hard to call. V lost 3 bases, J lost 0 bases, and 5 bases lay in between. Germline loops: CDR1 SNHLY, CDR2 FYNNEI. The CDR3 length is 14 residues. CDR3 amino acids: CASSDRTNTGELFF. The CDR3 DNA follows: TGTGCCAGCAGTGACAGGACGAACACCGGGGAGCTGTTTTTT.

The V and J genes are TRBV6-4 and TRBJ2-3; D unresolved. Trimming left V 4 bases short and J 0 bases short, with 5 bases between. The CDR3 has 13 residues. From germline, CDR1 is MRHNA and CDR2 SNTAGT. This chain's CDR3 is CASSATSTDTQYF. CDR3 bases: TGTGCCAGCAGTGCCACTAGCACAGATACGCAGTATTTT.

This clone was counted once. J is TRBJ2-5 and V is TRBV5-5; 8 bases are shared with TRBD1. From germline, CDR1 is SGHKS and CDR2 YYEKEE (reference sequence). The CDR3 covers 15 residues. V shed 0 bases and J 5 bases; nucleotides not matched to a gene: 6. The CDR3: CASSLDRGLRETQYF. The CDR3, as DNA: TGTGCCAGCAGCTTGGACAGGGGGTTAAGGGAGACCCAGTACTTC.

This chain links TRBV15 with TRBJ2-3; maybe TRBD1 (5 bases). This CDR3 contains 16 residues. Per the germline V gene, CDR1 is LNHNV and CDR2 is YYDKDF (reference sequence). V was pared by 1 base and J by 0 bases, with 11 bases between. The DNA for the CDR3 is TGTGCCACCAGCAGAGCCCAGACAGTCAGCACAGATACGCAGTATTTT. Its protein is CATSRAQTVSTDTQYF.

This sequence joins TRBV5-1 and TRBJ2-1, with TRBD2 matching 9 bases. The V and J ends lost 0 bases and 7 bases, in that order; junction bases with no gene match: 5. The CDR3 spans 15 residues. Germline V lookup: CDR1 SGHRS, CDR2 YFSETQ. This CDR3 is CASSLGAGGGNEQFF. DNA of the CDR3: TGCGCCAGCAGCTTGGGAGCGGGGGGCGGGAATGAGCAGTTCTTC.

J is TRBJ2-5 and V is TRBV19, with TRBD2 identical over 8 bases. The CDR3 consists of 16 residues. The V gene's germline CDR1 is LNHDA and CDR2 SQIVND (reference sequence). V lost 6 bases, J lost 0 bases, and 9 bases stayed unmatched. The CDR3 loop reads CASSPRRGLDQETQYF. The CDR3 DNA is TGTGCCAGTAGCCCCCGGCGGGGACTAGACCAAGAGACCCAGTACTTC.

This clone was seen more than once but under ten times. The same CDR3 can be traced to other DNA sequences in this sample. The J gene is TRBJ1-2, the V gene TRBV27; TRBD1 might be the D (5 bases). Between the trimmed V and J ends, which lost 6 bases and 1 base, there was a span of 12 bases. This CDR3 contains 14 residues. From germline, CDR1 is MNHEY and CDR2 SMNVEV (reference sequence). The CDR3 here is CASRLGGVNYGYTF. CDR3 bases: TGTGCCAGCAGGTTGGGGGGAGTTAACTATGGCTACACCTTC.

Many counts were recorded for this clone. This chain uses TRBV19 with TRBJ1-2, with D possibly matching TRBD1 (5 bases). CDR1 and CDR2 from the germline V gene are LNHDA and SQIVND (reference sequence). Trimming stripped 10 bases from V and 7 bases from J, with 16 bases between. This CDR3 comprises 12 residues. The CDR3 loop reads CATALGASGYTF. DNA for the CDR3: TGTGCCACCGCTCTAGGGGCTAGTGGCTACACCTTC.

The chain uses TRBV6-5 and TRBJ1-3, with D possibly matching TRBD1 (6 bases). Germline CDR1 reads MNHEY; CDR2 reads SVGAGI. V was trimmed by 5 bases and J by 4 bases, leaving 12 bases between them. This CDR3 contains 14 residues. The chain's CDR3 is CASSTTGYGNTIYF. The CDR3 DNA reads as TGTGCCAGCAGTACAACAGGGTACGGAAACACCATATATTTT.

V usage is TRBV7-8 and J usage is TRBJ2-5; unclear D gene. The ends were cut back, 5 bases at V and 2 bases at J, with 9 bases in the middle. The CDR3 loop spans 13 amino acids. Germline values: CDR1 SGHVS, CDR2 FQNEAQ. CDR3 DNA: TGTGCCAGCAGCCCTGGCCCACAAGAGACCCAGTACTTC. It translates to CASSPGPQETQYF.

The chain links TRBV30 to TRBJ1-2; 8 bases are shared with TRBD1. The CDR3 is 14 amino acids. V lost 5 bases, J lost 4 bases, and 9 bases stayed unmatched. The germline gives CDR1 GTSNPN, CDR2 SVGIG (reference sequence). CDR3 sequence reads: CAWHGQGKSYGYTF. The CDR3 bases are TGTGCCTGGCACGGACAGGGAAAGAGCTATGGCTACACCTTC.

The chain is built from TRBV30 and TRBJ2-2; D not certain. Trimming left V 4 bases short and J 2 bases short, with 14 bases between. Germline CDR1 reads GTSNPN; CDR2 reads SVGIG (reference sequence). The CDR3 covers 15 residues. CDR3 residues: CAWKHHENNTGELFF. DNA for the CDR3: TGTGCCTGGAAACACCACGAAAATAACACCGGGGAGCTGTTTTTT.

DNA of the CDR3: TGTGCCAGCAGCTTATATCAGGGAGGCACTGAAGCTTTCTTT. This gives the protein CASSLYQGGTEAFF. This chain connects TRBV7-3 to TRBJ1-1; D is possibly TRBD1 (5 bases). Germline CDR1 SGHTA, CDR2 FQGTGA. V was shortened by 2 bases and J by 4 bases, with 11 bases between the two germline ends. This CDR3 comprises 14 residues.

The chain links TRBV27 to TRBJ2-7, with a weak D call TRBD2 (5 bases). CDR3 length equals 14 residues. Germline CDR1 is MNHEY and CDR2 is SMNVEV (reference sequence). V was clipped by 0 bases and J by 0 bases, with 6 bases between them. The CDR3 sequence: CASSLSLASYEQYF. The CDR3 nucleotides read TGTGCCAGCAGTTTATCCCTAGCCTCCTACGAGCAGTACTTC.

This clone was seen just once. CDR3 nucleotide sequence: TGTGCCATCAGTGGGTCAACAGGGCAAGAGACCCAGTACTTC. As protein: CAISGSTGQETQYF. V is TRBV10-3 and J is TRBJ2-5; D is perhaps TRBD1 (6 bases). The CDR3 has 14 amino acids. CDR1 ENHRY and CDR2 SYGVKD come from the germline V gene. V shed 4 bases and J shed 2 bases, with 11 bases lying between them.

This chain uses TRBV3-1 (or the pseudogene TRBV3-2) with TRBJ2-3; D possibly corresponds to TRBD1 (6 bases). The CDR3 spans 14 residues. Trimming stripped 4 bases from V and 6 bases from J, with 14 bases between. CDR1 and CDR2 from the germline V gene are LGHDT and YNNKEL (reference sequence). CDR3 amino acids: CASSPSNQGDTQYF. CDR3 coding DNA: TGTGCCAGCAGCCCCTCAAACCAGGGGGATACGCAGTATTTT.

This clone was counted once. The rearrangement joins TRBV4-2 to TRBJ1-4; 8 bases are a match to TRBD1. Unmatched junction bases numbered 3, after V lost 1 base and J lost 2 bases. Germline CDR1 LGHNA, CDR2 YNFKEQ. The CDR3 is made up of 16 amino acids. CDR3 sequence: CASSQVRGQTNEKLFF. DNA of the CDR3: TGTGCCAGCAGCCAAGTCAGGGGGCAGACTAATGAAAAACTGTTTTTT.

The rearrangement joins TRBV7-8 to TRBJ2-1, with 11 bases fitting TRBD1. V dropped 8 bases and J dropped 6; count of bases not matched to a gene: 9. The CDR3 has 15 residues. Germline loops: CDR1 SGHVS, CDR2 FQNEAQ. The CDR3 DNA follows: TGTGCCAGCTCCAATGGAGGACAGGGGGCCAATGAGCAGTTCTTC. Its protein is CASSNGGQGANEQFF.

The chain joins TRBV13 to TRBJ2-1, with TRBD2 identical over 8 bases. This CDR3 comprises 16 residues. V was pared by 2 bases and J by 7 bases, with 10 bases of the junction left unmatched. CDR1 PRHDT and CDR2 FYEKMQ come from the germline V gene (reference sequence). The CDR3 spells CASSLIAGGRPNEQFF. CDR3 nucleotides: TGTGCCAGCAGCTTAATTGCCGGCGGGAGGCCGAATGAGCAGTTCTTC.

This chain connects TRBV5-8 to TRBJ2-5; the D gene is possibly TRBD1 (7 bases). This CDR3 comprises 15 residues. Trimming took off 4 bases at V and 5 bases at J, with 18 bases between the two ends. The V gene's germline CDR1 is SGHTS and CDR2 YDEGEE. The CDR3 DNA sequence: TGTGCCAGCAGCCTTCGGCAGGGGGGTTCGGAGACCCAGTACTTC. Protein: CASSLRQGGSETQYF.

J is TRBJ1-1 and V is TRBV5-1; D possibly corresponds to TRBD1 (5 bases). Trimming stripped 4 bases from V and 3 bases from J, with 13 bases between. This CDR3 contains 14 residues. The germline V gene has CDR1 SGHRS and CDR2 YFSETQ. Here the CDR3 DNA reads TGCGCCAGCAGCGGGGCCACCTGGGACACTGAAGCTTTCTTT. It codes for CASSGATWDTEAFF.

The gene calls are TRBV7-9 and TRBJ2-7; 9 nucleotides align to TRBD2. Trimming at V came to 3 bases and at J to 0 bases, leaving 3 bases not matched to a gene. Germline lookup yields CDR1 SEHNR and CDR2 FQNEAQ (reference sequence). This CDR3 has 15 residues. CDR3 sequence: CASSLASGVSYEQYF. The DNA of the CDR3 is TGTGCCAGCAGCTTGGCTAGCGGGGTCTCCTACGAGCAGTACTTC.

This clone has a single count. The chain recombines TRBV6-6 with TRBJ2-2, with 7 bases aligning to TRBD2. V trimming: 4 bases; J trimming: 1 base; junction bases outside the gene matches: 6. The CDR3 has 16 amino acids. Germline V gene sequence: CDR1 MNHNY, CDR2 SVGAGI (reference sequence). DNA of the CDR3: TGTGCCAGCAGTTCAGCGGGACTCCAGAACACCGGGGAGCTGTTTTTT. Amino acid sequence: CASSSAGLQNTGELFF.

Worth noting for this clone: The sample holds other DNA sequences that translate to the same CDR3. The chain carries TRBV28 and TRBJ1-1; D remains ambiguous. V gave up 2 bases and J gave up 4 bases, with 8 bases separating them. Germline CDR1 MDHEN, CDR2 SYDVKM. This CDR3 contains 13 residues. The CDR3 DNA is TGTGCCAGCAGTTTAGTGGGCCGCACTGAAGCTTTCTTT. This encodes CASSLVGRTEAFF.

The J gene is TRBJ2-1, the V gene TRBV12-3 or TRBV12-4; possible D gene TRBD1, 6 bases. Trimming removed 3 bases from V and 10 bases from J, with 10 bases in between. The CDR3 has 12 residues. DNA for the CDR3: TGTGCCAGCAGTTTTCCCGGGACAGAGCAGTTCTTC. Translation: CASSFPGTEQFF.

The chain combines TRBV6-1 with TRBJ1-1; no firm D call. Germline-derived CDR1 and CDR2 are MNHNS and SASEGT. Trimming left V 1 base short and J 4 bases short, with 10 bases between. This CDR3 region has 14 residues. The CDR3 region is CASSEEDWATEAFF. CDR3 in DNA: TGTGCCAGCAGTGAAGAGGACTGGGCCACTGAAGCTTTCTTT.

The gene calls are TRBV4-2 and TRBJ1-5; TRBD1 is a possible D gene (6 bases). V lost 1 base to trimming and J lost 3 bases, with 13 bases between them. The CDR3 is made up of 16 amino acids. The germline V gene has CDR1 LGHNA and CDR2 YNFKEQ. This CDR3 reads CASSQVAGAFNQPQHF. CDR3 in DNA: TGTGCCAGCAGCCAAGTTGCGGGGGCCTTCAATCAGCCCCAGCATTTT.